These 26 T cell receptor beta chains share one sample of origin, sequenced in a study of identical twins. TCRdb reprocessed the 5' RACE reads via MiXCR and lists one record per CDR3 protein. Of some 500,000 distinct CDR3 sequences listed, around 9.6% are singletons. These data are also associated with another study on yellow fever vaccine responses in identical twins.

The sequenced sample was PBMCs. These TCRs come from a young woman in good health.

V is TRBV6-5 and J is TRBJ2-1; TRBD1 might be the D (5 bases). Deletions cut 2 bases from V and 4 bases from J, with 21 bases between. This CDR3 is built from 18 residues. Germline CDR1 reads MNHEY; CDR2 reads SVGAGI. The CDR3 here is CASSYHLMGRGLYNEQFF. The DNA of the CDR3 is TGTGCCAGCAGTTACCACCTTATGGGTAGGGGTCTATACAATGAGCAGTTCTTC.

The genes are TRBV7-2 and TRBJ1-2, with TRBD1 as a possible D gene (6 bases). Germline V gene data show CDR1 as SGHTA and CDR2 as FQGNSA. The CDR3 consists of 14 residues. The ends were cut back, 2 bases at V and 3 bases at J, with 10 bases in the middle. The CDR3, as DNA: TGTGCCAGCAGCTTATCGCAGGGGTACTATGGCTACACCTTC. Translated, it gives CASSLSQGYYGYTF. Supplemented by reference TRBV7-2 and TRBJ1-2, the full variable domain reads GAGVSQSPSNKVTEKGKDVELRCDPISGHTALYWYRQSLGQGLEFLIYFQGNSAPDKSGLPSDRFSAERTGGSVSTLTIQRTQQEDSAVYLCASSLSQGYYGYTFGSGTRLTVV.

This clonotype was counted ten times or more. Here the CDR3 DNA reads TGTGCCACCAGCAGAGACAGGGAATCCTACGAGCAGTACTTC. Encoded protein: CATSRDRESYEQYF. V gene TRBV15 combines with J gene TRBJ2-7; maybe TRBD1 (5 bases). Germline-derived CDR1 and CDR2 are LNHNV and YYDKDF (reference sequence). The germline V and J ends were trimmed by 0 bases and 1 base, with 7 bases remaining between them. The CDR3 spans 14 residues.

This clonotype was recorded many times. The CDR3 is CASSRAPSTDTQYF. The CDR3 region has the DNA TGCGCCAGCAGCCGAGCACCATCCACAGATACGCAGTATTTT. J is TRBJ2-3 and V is TRBV4-3; D uncertain. The CDR3 is 14 residues long. Per germline, CDR1 LGHNA and CDR2 YSLEER. With 4 bases removed from V and 2 bases from J, the gap between germline ends came to 10 bases.

CDR3 sequence reads: CASSSLLLAGSYNEQFF. The CDR3 coding sequence is TGTGCCAGCAGCTCACTTCTTTTAGCCGGGTCCTACAATGAGCAGTTCTTC. The J gene is TRBJ2-1, the V gene TRBV11-2; D remains ambiguous. Germline CDR1 reads SGHAT; CDR2 reads FQNNGV. V shed 4 bases and J shed 1 base, with 17 bases lying between them. The CDR3 loop spans 17 amino acids.

This clonotype was seen many times. This rearrangement joins TRBV7-6 to TRBJ2-7; 7 nucleotides align to TRBD2. This CDR3 contains 15 residues. J lost 1 base, V lost 5 bases, and 8 bases had no gene match. Germline loops: CDR1 SGHVS, CDR2 FNYEAQ. The CDR3: CASSRGASGSYEQYF. The CDR3 region has the DNA TGTGCCAGCAGCCGAGGAGCTAGCGGATCCTACGAGCAGTACTTC.

A few counts support this clonotype. V and J are TRBV14 and TRBJ2-1, with TRBD2 matching over 9 bases. Germline V gene sequence: CDR1 SGHDN, CDR2 FVKESK. J gave up 8 bases and V 0 bases, and 14 bases lay outside the gene matches. The CDR3 has 18 residues. The chain's CDR3 is CASSQDPRREGPRYEQFF. The CDR3 DNA follows: TGTGCCAGCAGCCAAGATCCGCGGCGGGAGGGCCCTCGGTATGAGCAGTTCTTC.

The rearrangement links TRBV9 to TRBJ2-1; D could derive from TRBD1 or TRBD2 (5 bases each). Trimming shortened V by 0 bases and J by 5 bases, and 9 bases separated the two germline ends. Germline assignment: CDR1 SGDLS and CDR2 YYNGEE. The length of the CDR3 is 14 residues. CDR3 protein: CASSVDGANNEQFF. The DNA of the CDR3 is TGTGCCAGCAGCGTAGACGGGGCTAACAATGAGCAGTTCTTC. Variable domain in full (rest from reference TRBV9 and TRBJ2-1): DSGVTQTPKHLITATGQRVTLRCSPRSGDLSVYWYQQSLDQGLQFLIQYYNGEERAKGNILERFSAQQFPDLHSELNLSSLELGDSALYFCASSVDGANNEQFFGPGTRLTVL.

This clonotype has more than one count but fewer than ten. The V and J genes are TRBV20-1 and TRBJ2-2, with a possible D match to TRBD1 (6 bases). V was shortened by 0 bases and J by 2 bases, with 13 bases between the two germline ends. The CDR3 runs to 16 residues. Germline CDR1 DFQATT, CDR2 SNEGSKA (reference sequence). The CDR3 DNA is TGCAGTGCTAGAGATCGACAGGCAAGAAACACCGGGGAGCTGTTTTTT. Translation gives CSARDRQARNTGELFF.

This clonotype was counted at least ten times. CDR3 sequence reads: CASSATGRHSPLHF. The DNA of the CDR3 is TGTGCCAGCAGCGCGACAGGGAGGCATTCACCCCTCCACTTT. This chain uses TRBV5-6 with TRBJ1-6, with 7 bases aligning to TRBD1. V dropped 4 bases and J dropped 8; count of bases not matched to a gene: 6. CDR3 length: 14 residues. Germline CDR1 reads SGHDT; CDR2 reads YYEEEE.

This clonotype was recorded at least ten times. This rearrangement joins TRBV5-1 to TRBJ2-3; TRBD1 matches 7 bases. The trim removed 4 bases at V and 2 bases at J, leaving 7 bases unmatched. The length of the CDR3 is 15 residues. Germline lookup yields CDR1 SGHRS and CDR2 YFSETQ. CDR3 bases: TGCGCCAGCAGCAACCTAGGACAGGTCACAGATACGCAGTATTTT. Amino acid sequence: CASSNLGQVTDTQYF. The full variable domain, rest sourced from reference TRBV5-1 and TRBJ2-3, is KAGVTQTPRYLIKTRGQQVTLSCSPISGHRSVSWYQQTPGQGLQFLFEYFSETQRNKGNFPGRFSGRQFSNSRSEMNVSTLELGDSALYLCASSNLGQVTDTQYFGPGTRLTVL.

The chain carries TRBV2 and TRBJ2-5, with D tentatively TRBD1 (5 bases). Germline CDR1 reads SNHLY; CDR2 reads FYNNEI. This CDR3 spans 14 amino acids. V lost 1 base and J 3 bases, leaving 9 bases between the germline ends. The CDR3 loop is CASSEDRREETQYF. DNA for the CDR3: TGTGCCAGCAGTGAAGACCGCAGGGAAGAGACCCAGTACTTC.

In DNA form, the CDR3 reads TGTGCCAGGCTCGTGGCGGGAGTGAGAGAGACCCAGTACTTC. Translating it yields CARLVAGVRETQYF. This chain links TRBV7-2 with TRBJ2-5; TRBD2 matches at 7 bases. The CDR3 is made up of 14 amino acids. Germline V CDR1 and CDR2: SGHTA, FQGNSA. J was trimmed by 4 bases and V by 9 bases; bases with no gene match: 11.

The genes are TRBV6-1 and TRBJ2-3; 9 bases map to TRBD1. Germline assignment: CDR1 MNHNS and CDR2 SASEGT. The V and J ends lost 5 bases and 4 bases, in that order; junction bases with no gene match: 7. The CDR3 sequence is 15 residues long. The CDR3 protein is CASSHAGTGSDTQYF. The CDR3 DNA reads as TGTGCCAGCAGTCATGCCGGGACAGGGTCAGATACGCAGTATTTT.

The chain couples TRBV11-2 to TRBJ1-2, with D possibly matching TRBD1 (5 bases). The V end was cut by 4 bases, the J end by 4 bases, with 10 bases between. The CDR3 length is 13 residues. Germline V gene lookup returns CDR1 SGHAT and CDR2 FQNNGV. CDR3 protein: CASSSGPLYGYTF. The DNA of the CDR3 is TGTGCCAGCAGCTCGGGGCCTCTCTATGGCTACACCTTC.

This clonotype was counted between two and nine times. This sequence joins TRBV5-1 and TRBJ2-1, with 10 positions matching TRBD1. This CDR3 has 15 amino acids. With 1 base clipped from V and 6 bases from J, the junction kept 4 bases outside the gene matches. Germline V gene lookup returns CDR1 SGHRS and CDR2 YFSETQ. Here the CDR3 DNA reads TGCGCCAGCAGCTTGCGACAGGGGGCGGGCAATGAGCAGTTCTTC. Its protein is CASSLRQGAGNEQFF.

CDR3 DNA sequence: TGTGCCAGCAGCTTGATTTCTGACACGGCGAGTCTTGGCTACACCTTC. The encoded protein is CASSLISDTASLGYTF. The rearrangement joins TRBV5-6 to TRBJ1-2; D is unresolved. V gave up 1 base and J gave up 7 bases, with 20 bases separating them. Germline CDR1 and CDR2: SGHDT and YYEEEE. CDR3 size: 16 residues.

This clonotype came up many times. The chain has TRBV7-9 and TRBJ2-7; D is perhaps TRBD1 (7 bases). Germline V gene lookup returns CDR1 SEHNR and CDR2 FQNEAQ (reference sequence). CDR3 length: 15 amino acids. The V and J ends lost 6 bases and 3 bases respectively, with 18 bases between them. The CDR3 bases are TGTGCCAGCAGTCGAGACGGGAGACAGGGCTACGAGCAGTACTTC. It yields the protein CASSRDGRQGYEQYF.

J is TRBJ2-5 and V is TRBV5-4; D ambiguous. CDR1 is SGHNT, CDR2 YYREEE, per germline (reference sequence). The CDR3 length is 13 residues. V gave up 4 bases and J gave up 5 bases, with 12 bases separating them. The CDR3 DNA reads as TGTGCCAGCAGCCATGGGTTCGAGGAGACCCAGTACTTC. Its translation is CASSHGFEETQYF.

The rearrangement uses TRBV30 and TRBJ2-2; D is possibly TRBD1 or TRBD2 (5 bases each). This CDR3 is built from 15 residues. Deletions cut 0 bases from V and 7 bases from J, with 15 bases between. Germline loops: CDR1 GTSNPN, CDR2 SVGIG (reference sequence). CDR3 sequence reads: CAWSVRAGTGGELFF. CDR3 coding DNA: TGTGCCTGGAGTGTACGGGCAGGGACCGGCGGGGAGCTGTTTTTT.

This clonotype was recorded a few times. This chain connects TRBV20-1 to TRBJ1-5, with TRBD1 matching 7 bases. Per germline, CDR1 DFQATT and CDR2 SNEGSKA (reference sequence). The CDR3 runs to 16 residues. J lost 1 base, V lost 4 bases, and 10 bases had no gene match. The CDR3 region has the DNA TGCAGTGCTACTCGGGACAGCTCCTTGAGCAATCAGCCCCAGCATTTT. Its translation is CSATRDSSLSNQPQHF.

The chain uses TRBV7-2 and TRBJ2-3; unclear D gene. V was shortened by 5 bases and J by 7 bases, with 10 bases between the two germline ends. This CDR3 region has 12 residues. Germline V gene sequence: CDR1 SGHTA, CDR2 FQGNSA. This CDR3 is CASSTDRYTQYF. The CDR3, as DNA: TGTGCCAGCAGCACCGACCGGTATACGCAGTATTTT.

The chain links TRBV7-2 to TRBJ2-1; TRBD2 is a possible D gene (6 bases). Germline V gene sequence: CDR1 SGHTA, CDR2 FQGNSA. V was pared by 5 bases and J by 2 bases, with 13 bases between. The CDR3 totals 15 residues. The chain's CDR3 is CASSLAAGPYNEQFF. The CDR3 coding sequence is TGTGCCAGCAGCCTGGCCGCGGGACCCTACAATGAGCAGTTCTTC.

V gene TRBV28 combines with J gene TRBJ1-5; 8 nucleotides agree with TRBD1. The CDR3 loop spans 18 amino acids. Germline trimming cut 3 bases from V and 1 base from J; bases unmatched to any gene: 11. From germline, CDR1 is MDHEN and CDR2 SYDVKM. The CDR3 DNA is TGTGCCAGCAGTTTTGACAGGGGTCGCCTTCTAAGCAATCAGCCCCAGCATTTT. It specifies CASSFDRGRLLSNQPQHF.

This clonotype was seen a few times. The chain employs TRBV7-9 and TRBJ2-1, with a possible D match to TRBD1 (8 bases). Germline V gene sequence: CDR1 SEHNR, CDR2 FQNEAQ (reference sequence). Trimming left V 11 bases short and J 8 bases short, with 19 bases between. The CDR3 is 13 residues long. The CDR3: CAAGDRPPHEQFF. In DNA form, the CDR3 reads TGTGCCGCGGGGGACAGGCCCCCCCATGAGCAGTTCTTC.

This clonotype occurred many times. The chain uses TRBV12-3 or TRBV12-4 and TRBJ1-1; 8 bases fit TRBD1. The CDR3 length is 13 residues. V lost 6 bases and J lost 4; bases outside the gene matches: 4. CDR3 DNA sequence: TGTGCCAGCAGCAAGACAGGGGCCACTGAAGCTTTCTTT. Residues: CASSKTGATEAFF.